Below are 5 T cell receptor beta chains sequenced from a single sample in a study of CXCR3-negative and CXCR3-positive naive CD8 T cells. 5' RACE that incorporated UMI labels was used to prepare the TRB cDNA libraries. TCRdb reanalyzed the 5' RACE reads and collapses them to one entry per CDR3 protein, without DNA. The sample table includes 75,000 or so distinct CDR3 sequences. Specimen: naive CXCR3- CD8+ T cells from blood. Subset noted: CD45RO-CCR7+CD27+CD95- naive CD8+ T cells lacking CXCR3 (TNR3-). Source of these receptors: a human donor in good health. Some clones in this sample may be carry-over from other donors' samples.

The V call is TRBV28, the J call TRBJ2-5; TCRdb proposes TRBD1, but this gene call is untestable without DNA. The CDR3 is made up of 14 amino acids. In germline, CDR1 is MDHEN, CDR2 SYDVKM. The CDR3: CASSFRLGGETQYF. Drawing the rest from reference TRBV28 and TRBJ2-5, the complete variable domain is DVKVTQSSRYLVKRTGEKVFLECVQDMDHENMFWYRQDPGLGLRLIYFSYDVKMKEKGDIPEGYSVSREKKERFSLILESASTNQTSMYLCASSFRLGGETQYFGPGTRLLVL.

The CDR3 sequence: CASSPSLTRNTEAFF. This rearrangement joins TRBV7-6 to TRBJ1-1. CDR1 SGHVS and CDR2 FNYEAQ come from the germline V gene. The CDR3 length is 15 residues.

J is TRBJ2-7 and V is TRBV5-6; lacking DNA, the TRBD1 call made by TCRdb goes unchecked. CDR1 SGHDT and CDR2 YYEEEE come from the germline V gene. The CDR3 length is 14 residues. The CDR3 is CASSPPKRSYEQYF.

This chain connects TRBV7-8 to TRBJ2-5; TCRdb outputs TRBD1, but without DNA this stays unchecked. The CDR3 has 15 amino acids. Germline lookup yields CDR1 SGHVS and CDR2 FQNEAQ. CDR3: CASSSKTGPVETQYF.

The CDR3 sequence is CASRNFNTGELFF. The chain has TRBV25-1 and TRBJ2-2. This CDR3 has 13 amino acids. Germline CDR1 reads MGHDK; CDR2 reads SYGVNS.